Sequencing of this T cell receptor (beta chain) was carried out in a study of blood T cell repertoires in COVID-19. TCRdb's table, derived via immunoSEQ multiplex PCR, lists solely in-frame clones and lacks some. The data show 250,000 to 350,000 clones, with 75% to 90% seen just once and less than 2.5% held by the top ten. This clonotype was obtained from a young woman who had recovered from COVID-19. Sequencing was carried out using peripheral blood.

CDR3 region: CASSPPGLAVNEQFF. The CDR3 DNA is TGTGCCAGCTCACCACCGGGACTAGCGGTCAATGAGCAGTTCTTC. V is TRBV18 and J is TRBJ2-1; TRBD2 matches 11 bases. Germline CDR1 and CDR2: KGHSH and LQKENI. V trimming: 0 bases; J trimming: 6 bases; junction bases outside the gene matches: 1. The CDR3 consists of 15 residues.